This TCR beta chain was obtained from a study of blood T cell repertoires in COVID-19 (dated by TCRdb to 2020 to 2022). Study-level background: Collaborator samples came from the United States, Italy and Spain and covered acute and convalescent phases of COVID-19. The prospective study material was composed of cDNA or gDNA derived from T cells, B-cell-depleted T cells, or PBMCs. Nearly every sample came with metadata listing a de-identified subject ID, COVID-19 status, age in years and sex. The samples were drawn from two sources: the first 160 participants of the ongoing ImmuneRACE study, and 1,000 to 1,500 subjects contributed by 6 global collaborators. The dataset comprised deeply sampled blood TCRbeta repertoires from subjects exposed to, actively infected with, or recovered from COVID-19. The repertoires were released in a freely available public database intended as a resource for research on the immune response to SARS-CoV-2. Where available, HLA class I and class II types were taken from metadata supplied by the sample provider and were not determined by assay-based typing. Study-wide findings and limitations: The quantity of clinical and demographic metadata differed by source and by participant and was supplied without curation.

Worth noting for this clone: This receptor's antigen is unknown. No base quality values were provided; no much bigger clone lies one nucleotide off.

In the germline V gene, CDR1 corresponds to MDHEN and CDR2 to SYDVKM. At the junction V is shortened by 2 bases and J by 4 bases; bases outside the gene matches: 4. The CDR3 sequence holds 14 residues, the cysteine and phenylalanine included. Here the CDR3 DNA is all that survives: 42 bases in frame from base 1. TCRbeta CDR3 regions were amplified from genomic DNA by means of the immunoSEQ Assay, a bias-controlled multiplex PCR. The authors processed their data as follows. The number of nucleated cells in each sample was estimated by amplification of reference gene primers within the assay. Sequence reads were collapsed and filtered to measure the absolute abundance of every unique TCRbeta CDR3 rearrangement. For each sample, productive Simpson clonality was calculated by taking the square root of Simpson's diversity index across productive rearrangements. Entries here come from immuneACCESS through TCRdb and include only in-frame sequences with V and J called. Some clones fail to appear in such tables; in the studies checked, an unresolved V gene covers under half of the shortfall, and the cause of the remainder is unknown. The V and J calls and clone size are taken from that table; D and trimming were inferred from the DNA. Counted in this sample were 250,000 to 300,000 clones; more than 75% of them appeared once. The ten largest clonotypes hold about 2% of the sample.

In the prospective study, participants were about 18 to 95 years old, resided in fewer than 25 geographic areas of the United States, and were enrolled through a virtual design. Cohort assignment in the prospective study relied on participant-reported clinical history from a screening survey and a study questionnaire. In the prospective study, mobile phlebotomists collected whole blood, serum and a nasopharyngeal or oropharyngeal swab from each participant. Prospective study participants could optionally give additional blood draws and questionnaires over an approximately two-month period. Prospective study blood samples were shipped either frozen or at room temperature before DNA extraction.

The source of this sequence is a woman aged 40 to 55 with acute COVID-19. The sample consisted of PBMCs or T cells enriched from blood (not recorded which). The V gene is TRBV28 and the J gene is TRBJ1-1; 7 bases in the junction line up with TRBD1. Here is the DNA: TGTGCCAGCAGTTTACCAGGGGGAAGCACTGAAGCTTTCTTT. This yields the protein CASSLPGGSTEAFF.